This record concerns one TCR beta chain sequence. Its antigen is currently unknown. Trimming removed 5 bases at V and 3 bases at J, with 19 bases between. The CDR3 is 16 amino acids. CDR1 SGHVS and CDR2 FQNEAQ come from the germline V gene. Here immunoSEQ multiplex PCR was the method, and the copy in TCRdb shows in-frame clones only, minus some. The sample lists hundreds of thousands of clones, 70% to 90% occurring once. The data were obtained in a study of cytomegalovirus exposure and HLA in healthy donors. Study background: The roughly 130 validation repertoires used the same platform as the 500 to 700 first-cohort repertoires, a later analysis reported.

Study outcomes and limitations: Investigators reported 150 to 200 TCR beta chains as tied to cytomegalovirus. Diagnosis of cytomegalovirus status made by the classifier reportedly showed high specificity and sensitivity. Across donors, most TCRs were seen rarely, yet some public ones were widespread.

The rearrangement uses TRBV7-8 and TRBJ2-5; a weak D match, TRBD1 (6 bases). This sequence originates from a woman aged 18-29 years in good health and CMV-seronegative. What was sequenced was PBMCs. The CDR3 region has the DNA TGTGCCAGCAGCCGGGGACGACAGGAAGTTAAAGAGACCCAGTACTTC. Translated: CASSRGRQEVKETQYF.